The T cell receptor beta chain under discussion was sequenced for a study of T cell responses to AZD1222 COVID-19 vaccine. General study results and limits: CD4 TCRs covered the whole spike, strongest at regions 160-218 and 743-854. The reported proportion of spike-specific TCRs targeting unmutated variant regions was nearly half.

This clone has a single count. As yet, its antigen is unknown. Using immunoSEQ multiplex PCR, the repertoire was profiled, and TCRdb retains in-frame clones only, with some absent. The table lists about 190,000 clones, 94% of them singletons, with 7.5% to 9.5% in the top ten. The source material was peripheral blood, sampled on day 0 of AZD1222 vaccination. The clonotype was recovered from an adult in good health.

The DNA for the CDR3 is TGTGCCACCAGCAGAGCCCGGGCGGAGCTAGGCTACGAGCAGTACTTC. Protein product: CATSRARAELGYEQYF. The chain joins TRBV15 to TRBJ2-7; D remains unclear. V dropped 1 base and J dropped 3 bases, with 16 bases sitting between them. The CDR3 length is 16 residues. The germline gives CDR1 LNHNV, CDR2 YYDKDF (reference sequence).